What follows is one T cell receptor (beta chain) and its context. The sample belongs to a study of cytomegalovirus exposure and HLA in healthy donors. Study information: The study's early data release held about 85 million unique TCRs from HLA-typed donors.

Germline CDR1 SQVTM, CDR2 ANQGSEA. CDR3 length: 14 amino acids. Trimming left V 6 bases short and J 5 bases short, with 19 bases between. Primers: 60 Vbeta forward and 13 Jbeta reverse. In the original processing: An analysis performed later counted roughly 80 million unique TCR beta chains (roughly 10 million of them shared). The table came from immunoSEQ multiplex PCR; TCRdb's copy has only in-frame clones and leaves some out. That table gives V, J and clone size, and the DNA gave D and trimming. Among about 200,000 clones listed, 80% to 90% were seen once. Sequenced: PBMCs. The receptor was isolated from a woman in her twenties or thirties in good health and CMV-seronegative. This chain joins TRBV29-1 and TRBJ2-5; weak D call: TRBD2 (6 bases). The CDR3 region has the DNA TGCAGCGTCGGCCTCGGGGGTGTCGGGGAGACCCAGTACTTC. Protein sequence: CSVGLGGVGETQYF.